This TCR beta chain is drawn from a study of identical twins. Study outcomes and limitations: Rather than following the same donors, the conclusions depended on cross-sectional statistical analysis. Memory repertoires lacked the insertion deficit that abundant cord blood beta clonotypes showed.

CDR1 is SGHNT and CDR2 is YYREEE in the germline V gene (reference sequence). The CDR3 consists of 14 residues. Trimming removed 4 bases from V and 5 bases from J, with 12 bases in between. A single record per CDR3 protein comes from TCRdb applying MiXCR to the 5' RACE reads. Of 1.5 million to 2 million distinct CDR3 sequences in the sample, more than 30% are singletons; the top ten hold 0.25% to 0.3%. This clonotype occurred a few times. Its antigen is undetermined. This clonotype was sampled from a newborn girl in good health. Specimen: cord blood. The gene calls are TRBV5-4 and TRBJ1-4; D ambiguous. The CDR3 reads CASSMGDPNEKLFF. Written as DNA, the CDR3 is TGTGCCAGCAGCATGGGAGACCCCAATGAAAAACTGTTTTTT.